This TCR beta chain was captured in a study of blood T cell repertoires in COVID-19. Study as a whole: The United States, Italy and Spain were the sources of the acute and convalescent COVID-19 samples. T cells, B-cell-depleted T cells, or PBMCs supplied cDNA or gDNA.

Source study methods: Scientists estimated how many nucleated cells there were by amplifying reference gene primers. Assay used: immunoSEQ multiplex PCR; TCRdb lists only in-frame clones, some missing. That table gives V, J and clone size, and the DNA gave D and trimming. Of 45,000 to 50,000 clones listed, 83% are singletons. Material for sequencing was peripheral blood. The clonotype comes from a man aged 80 or over in a cohort sampled during active COVID-19.

CDR3 loop: CASSQEAARGFGQYF. The CDR3, as DNA: TGCGCCAGCAGCCAAGAAGCGGCCAGGGGGTTTGGGCAGTACTTC. The chain couples TRBV4-3 to TRBJ2-7, with TRBD1 identical over 7 bases. V dropped 0 bases and J dropped 9; count of bases not matched to a gene: 11. This CDR3 comprises 15 residues. Germline-derived CDR1 and CDR2 are LGHNA and YSLEER.